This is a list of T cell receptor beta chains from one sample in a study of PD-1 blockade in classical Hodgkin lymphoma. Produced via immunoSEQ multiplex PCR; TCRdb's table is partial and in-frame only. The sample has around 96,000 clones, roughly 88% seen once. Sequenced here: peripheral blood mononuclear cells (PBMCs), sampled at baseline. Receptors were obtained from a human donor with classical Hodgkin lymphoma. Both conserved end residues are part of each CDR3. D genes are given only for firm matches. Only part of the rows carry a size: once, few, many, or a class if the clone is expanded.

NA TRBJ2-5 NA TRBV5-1 CASRLVSGDGETQYF TGCGCCAGCAGGCTAGTGTCGGGGGATGGGGAGACCCAGTACTTC
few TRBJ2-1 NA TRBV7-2 CASSLASGTSSYNEQFF TGTGCCAGCAGCTTAGCGTCCGGGACAAGCTCCTACAATGAGCAGTTCTTC
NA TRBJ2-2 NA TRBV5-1 CASSPRTVTGELFF TGCGCCAGCAGCCCAAGGACGGTCACCGGGGAGCTGTTTTTT
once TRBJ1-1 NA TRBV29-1 CSVEGSGDTEAFF TGCAGCGTTGAAGGGTCGGGGGACACTGAAGCTTTCTTT
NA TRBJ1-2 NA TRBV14 CASSHPPSLTGRRNGYTF TGTGCCAGCAGCCATCCTCCGAGCTTGACGGGACGGAGGAACGGCTACACCTTC
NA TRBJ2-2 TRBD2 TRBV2 CASSEGGLAGGLNTGELFF TGTGCCAGCAGTGAAGGGGGACTAGCGGGAGGACTGAACACCGGGGAGCTGTTTTTT
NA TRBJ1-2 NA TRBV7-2 CASSLSSSYGYTF TGTGCCAGCAGCTTATCGTCGAGCTATGGCTACACCTTC
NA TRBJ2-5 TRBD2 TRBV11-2 CASSFGTSETQYF TGTGCCAGCAGCTTCGGGACTAGCGAGACCCAGTACTTC
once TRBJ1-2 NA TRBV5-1 CASSWAPGYGYTF TGCGCCAGCAGTTGGGCCCCTGGCTATGGCTACACCTTC
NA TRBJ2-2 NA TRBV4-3 CASSQIIDTGELFF TGCGCCAGCAGCCAAATAATAGACACCGGGGAGCTGTTTTTT
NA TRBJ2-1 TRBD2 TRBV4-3 CASSQVGRAADEQFF TGCGCCAGCAGCCAAGTCGGGAGGGCCGCCGATGAGCAGTTCTTC